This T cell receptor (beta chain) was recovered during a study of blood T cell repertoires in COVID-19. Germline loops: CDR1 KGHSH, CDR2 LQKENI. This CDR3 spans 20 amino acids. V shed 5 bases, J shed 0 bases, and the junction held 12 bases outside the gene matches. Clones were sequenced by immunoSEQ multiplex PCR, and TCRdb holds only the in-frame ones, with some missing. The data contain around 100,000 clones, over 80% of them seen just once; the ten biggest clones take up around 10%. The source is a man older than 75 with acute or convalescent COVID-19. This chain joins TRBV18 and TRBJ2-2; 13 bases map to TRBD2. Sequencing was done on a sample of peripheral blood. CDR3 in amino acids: CASSKQSGTSGTANTGELFF. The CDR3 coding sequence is TGTGCCAGCTCAAAACAAAGCGGGACTAGCGGGACCGCGAACACCGGGGAGCTGTTTTTT.